This T cell receptor beta chain was retrieved from a study of blood T cell repertoires in COVID-19. Overall study: PBMCs, B-cell-depleted T cells, or T cells were the source of the cDNA or gDNA that made up the material.

This CDR3 comprises 14 residues. With 6 bases removed from V and 6 bases from J, the gap between germline ends came to 14 bases. Germline CDR1 is MNHEY and CDR2 is SVGAGI. Clones were sequenced by immunoSEQ multiplex PCR, and TCRdb holds only the in-frame ones, with some missing. Of about 320,000 clones listed, roughly 90% are singletons. The sequenced sample was peripheral blood. The TCR sequence derives from a man aged 18 to 30 who had recovered from COVID-19. The V gene is TRBV6-5, the J gene TRBJ2-2, with D possibly being TRBD2 (6 bases). Written as DNA, the CDR3 is TGTGCCAGCAGGGAGGGGAGTAGTCCCGGGGAGCTGTTTTTT. Translated, it gives CASREGSSPGELFF.